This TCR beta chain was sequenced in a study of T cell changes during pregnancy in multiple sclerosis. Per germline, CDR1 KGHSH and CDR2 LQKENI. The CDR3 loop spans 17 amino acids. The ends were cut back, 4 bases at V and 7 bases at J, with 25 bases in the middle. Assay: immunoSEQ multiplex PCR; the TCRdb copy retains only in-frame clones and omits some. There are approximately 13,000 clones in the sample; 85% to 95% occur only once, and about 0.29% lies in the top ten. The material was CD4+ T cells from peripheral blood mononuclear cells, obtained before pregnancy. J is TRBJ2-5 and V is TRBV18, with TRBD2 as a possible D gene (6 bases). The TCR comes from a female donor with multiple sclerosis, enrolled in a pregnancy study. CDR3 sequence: CASSHGTSGITGGTQYF. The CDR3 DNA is TGTGCCAGCTCACACGGGACCTCTGGAATTACCGGGGGGACCCAGTACTTC.